This TCR beta chain was observed in a study of control samples from healthy donors and cancer patients. The CDR3 is 15 amino acids. Germline trimming cut 7 bases from V and 6 bases from J; bases unmatched to any gene: 13. Germline CDR1 is MDHEN and CDR2 is SYDVKM. TCRdb keeps only in-frame clones here, not all; method: immunoSEQ multiplex PCR. The repertoire has some 130,000 clones, 92% of them found once; the top ten carry around 2.1%. Sequenced sample: blood. This chain connects TRBV28 to TRBJ2-7, with 9 bases fitting TRBD1. The TCR originated in a woman aged 45-59 years in good health. The CDR3 sequence: CASTILTGGRVEQYF. The CDR3 DNA follows: TGTGCCAGCACGATACTTACAGGGGGCCGGGTCGAGCAGTACTTC.